This is a list of T cell receptor beta chains from one sample in a study of siplizumab effects on memory and regulatory T cells. The table came from immunoSEQ multiplex PCR; TCRdb's copy has only in-frame clones and leaves some out. The top ten hold over 1% of the sample, which has around 100,000 clones, about 94% seen once. The sequencing sample was made of non-Treg CD4+ T cells sorted from blood. The receptors were sampled from a human donor in good health. The conserved cysteine and the conserved F or W are not part of the CDR3 here. Fields, in order: J gene, V gene, CDR3 protein.

j_call: TRBJ2-3; v_call: TRBV7-9; cdr3_aa: ASSRLVGDTQY
j_call: TRBJ2-3; v_call: TRBV7-9; cdr3_aa: ASSFSGSDTQY
j_call: TRBJ2-3; v_call: TRBV6-5; cdr3_aa: ASTSGSTDTQY
j_call: TRBJ1-3; v_call: TRBV6-6; cdr3_aa: ASSYEGQGNTIY
j_call: TRBJ1-1; v_call: TRBV7-6; cdr3_aa: ASSSRDRGKAF
j_call: TRBJ2-7; v_call: TRBV27; cdr3_aa: ASSFETGPYEQY
j_call: TRBJ2-7; v_call: TRBV5-1; cdr3_aa: ASSLAGQPYEQY
j_call: TRBJ1-2; v_call: TRBV19; cdr3_aa: ASSPPTGLSGYT
j_call: TRBJ1-1; v_call: TRBV7-8; cdr3_aa: ASSFTGRPDTEAF
j_call: TRBJ1-1; v_call: TRBV7-2; cdr3_aa: ASSRLTLPTEAF
j_call: TRBJ1-4; v_call: TRBV5-1; cdr3_aa: ASSLGSATNEKLF
j_call: TRBJ2-6; v_call: TRBV5-1; cdr3_aa: ASSLAGGNGANVLT
j_call: TRBJ2-1; v_call: TRBV2; cdr3_aa: ASSYDWLAGRRFSNEQF
j_call: TRBJ1-1; v_call: TRBV18; cdr3_aa: ASSPWTGNMNTEAF
j_call: TRBJ1-2; v_call: TRBV6-5; cdr3_aa: ATSRVKPNYGYT
j_call: TRBJ2-2; v_call: TRBV5-1; cdr3_aa: ASSLATVSGELF
j_call: TRBJ1-1; v_call: TRBV7-2; cdr3_aa: ASSLVGEEIV
j_call: TRBJ1-2; v_call: TRBV7-9; cdr3_aa: ASSLAEGTNNYGYT
j_call: TRBJ2-3; v_call: TRBV12-5; cdr3_aa: ASGLSPTADTQY
j_call: TRBJ2-7; v_call: TRBV6-1; cdr3_aa: ASSRSHGREQY
j_call: TRBJ2-1; v_call: TRBV2; cdr3_aa: ASRPVTGGGRNEQF
j_call: TRBJ2-1; v_call: TRBV28; cdr3_aa: ASSPGTSGRDEQF
j_call: TRBJ2-5; v_call: TRBV7-9; cdr3_aa: ATQRGNLQETQY
j_call: TRBJ1-2; v_call: TRBV9; cdr3_aa: ASSPSGTGHGYT
j_call: TRBJ2-3; v_call: TRBV5-1; cdr3_aa: ASSYETGTSTDTQY
j_call: TRBJ2-3; v_call: TRBV10-3; cdr3_aa: AISGTGATDTQY
j_call: TRBJ1-1; v_call: TRBV10-3; cdr3_aa: AISGASNTEAF
j_call: TRBJ2-2; v_call: TRBV2; cdr3_aa: ASSAERQNTGELF
j_call: TRBJ2-5; v_call: TRBV18; cdr3_aa: ASSPRYGLAGDTPETQY
j_call: TRBJ2-1; v_call: TRBV14; cdr3_aa: ASSQVYNEQF
j_call: TRBJ1-2; v_call: TRBV10-3; cdr3_aa: AISEYGANYGYT
j_call: TRBJ2-3; v_call: TRBV5-8; cdr3_aa: ASSSPGTGDTQY
j_call: TRBJ2-7; v_call: TRBV27; cdr3_aa: ASSERDLAYEQY
j_call: TRBJ2-1; v_call: TRBV14; cdr3_aa: ASSQDEGSYNEQF
j_call: TRBJ1-6; v_call: TRBV5-1; cdr3_aa: ASKTGTDNSPLH
j_call: TRBJ2-2; v_call: TRBV5-1; cdr3_aa: ASSRAALSGSRTGELF